Described below is a single T cell receptor beta chain sequence and its context. Trimming removed 1 base at V and 2 bases at J, with 14 bases between. This CDR3 has 16 residues. Germline CDR1 is SEHNR and CDR2 is FQNEAQ (reference sequence). Only in-frame clones appear in the TCRdb table, and some are missing; sequencing was by immunoSEQ multiplex PCR. The sample shows about 110,000 clones, about 95% of them seen only once. The data derive from a study of T cell responses to AZD1222 COVID-19 vaccine. The TCR comes from an adult who received the AZD1222 COVID-19 vaccine. V gene TRBV7-9 combines with J gene TRBJ1-2; D remains unclear. The sequenced sample was peripheral blood, obtained 28 days after the second AZD1222 dose. CDR3 region: CASSLGSTLNNYGYTF. The CDR3 nucleotides are TGTGCCAGCAGCTTAGGGTCGACTCTAAACAACTATGGCTACACCTTC.